The clone carrying this T cell receptor beta chain was counted between two and nine times. Its antigen is currently unknown. This record belongs to a study of T cell repertoires in cytomegalovirus infection. Study information: Selection of CMV epitopes for the study included recently identified HLA-C-restricted and well-studied HLA-B-restricted ones. Points from the study as a whole: Pooled public TCR beta family frequency picked out CMV carriers with the relevant HLA. The ex vivo response was dominated by HLA-C-restricted CMV-specific TCR beta clonotypes.

Each CDR3 protein is one row after TCRdb ran MiXCR on the reads. The table shows roughly 150,000 distinct CDR3 sequences, with about a fifth occurring only once. The germline V gene has CDR1 SGHVS and CDR2 FQNEAQ. V gave up 5 bases and J gave up 0 bases, with 10 bases separating them. This CDR3 is built from 14 residues. The receptor was derived from a human donor in good health (CMV status not recorded). Some clones in this sample may be carry-over from other donors' samples. V and J are TRBV7-8 and TRBJ1-1, with D possibly TRBD1 on 5 matching bases. The sequenced sample was CD8+ T cells from cultured PBMCs, obtained from culture after CMV antigen stimulation. CDR3 protein: CASSIQALNTEAFF. The DNA of the CDR3 is TGTGCCAGCAGCATACAGGCACTGAACACTGAAGCTTTCTTT.